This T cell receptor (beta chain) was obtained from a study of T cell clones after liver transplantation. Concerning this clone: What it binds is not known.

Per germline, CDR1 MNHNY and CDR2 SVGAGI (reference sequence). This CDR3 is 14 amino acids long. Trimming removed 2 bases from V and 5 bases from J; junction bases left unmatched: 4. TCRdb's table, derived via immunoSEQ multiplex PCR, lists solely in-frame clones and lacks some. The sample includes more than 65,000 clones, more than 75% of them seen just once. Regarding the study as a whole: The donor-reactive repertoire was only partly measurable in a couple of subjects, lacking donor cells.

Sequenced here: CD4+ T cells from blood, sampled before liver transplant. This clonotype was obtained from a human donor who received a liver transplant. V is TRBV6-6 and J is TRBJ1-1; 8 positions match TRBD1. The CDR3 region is CASSYEQGETEAFF. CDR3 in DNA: TGTGCCAGCAGTTACGAACAGGGGGAGACTGAAGCTTTCTTT.